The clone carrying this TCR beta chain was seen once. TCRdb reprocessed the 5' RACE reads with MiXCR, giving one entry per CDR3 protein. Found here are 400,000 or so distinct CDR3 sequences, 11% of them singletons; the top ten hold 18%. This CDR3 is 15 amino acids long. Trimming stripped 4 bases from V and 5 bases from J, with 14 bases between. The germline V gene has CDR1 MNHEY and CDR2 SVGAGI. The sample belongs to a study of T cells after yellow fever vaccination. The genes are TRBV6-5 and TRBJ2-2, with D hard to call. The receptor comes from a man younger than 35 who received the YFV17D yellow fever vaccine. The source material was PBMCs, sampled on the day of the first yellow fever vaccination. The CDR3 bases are TGTGCCAGCAGTTCTACAGAGATATCGACCGGGGAGCTGTTTTTT. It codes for CASSSTEISTGELFF.